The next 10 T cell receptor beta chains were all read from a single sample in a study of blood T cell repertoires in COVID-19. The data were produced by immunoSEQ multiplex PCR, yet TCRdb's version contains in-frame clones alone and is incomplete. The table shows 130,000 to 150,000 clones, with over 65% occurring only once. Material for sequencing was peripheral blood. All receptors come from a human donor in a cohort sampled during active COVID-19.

The CDR3 loop is CASSISNGRRDTQYF. DNA for the CDR3: TGTGCCAGTAGTATTTCTAACGGGAGGAGAGATACGCAGTATTTT. This chain uses TRBV19 with TRBJ2-3; 7 bases are a match to TRBD2. There are 15 residues in the CDR3. Trimming took 3 bases from V and 5 from J; bases not matched to a gene: 8. Looked up from germline, CDR1 is LNHDA and CDR2 is SQIVND (reference sequence). The full variable domain, in which reference TRBV19 and TRBJ2-3 provide the parts outside the CDR3, is DGGITQSPKYLFRKEGQNVTLSCEQNLNHDAMYWYRQDPGQGLRLIYYSQIVNDFQKGDIAEGYSVSREKKESFPLTVTSAQKNPTAFYLCASSISNGRRDTQYFGPGTRLTVL.

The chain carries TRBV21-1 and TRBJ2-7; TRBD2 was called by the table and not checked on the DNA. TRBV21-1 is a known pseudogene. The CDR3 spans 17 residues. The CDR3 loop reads CASSKAPQRNPERGQYV. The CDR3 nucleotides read TGTGCCAGCAGCAAAGCCCCTCAGAGGAATCCAGAGCGGGGGCAGTACGTC.

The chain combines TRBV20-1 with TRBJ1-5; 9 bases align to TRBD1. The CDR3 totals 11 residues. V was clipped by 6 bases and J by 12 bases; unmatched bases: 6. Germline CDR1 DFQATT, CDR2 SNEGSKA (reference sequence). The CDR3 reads CSARSDRGQHF. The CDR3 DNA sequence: TGCAGTGCGCGGTCGGACAGGGGCCAGCATTTT.

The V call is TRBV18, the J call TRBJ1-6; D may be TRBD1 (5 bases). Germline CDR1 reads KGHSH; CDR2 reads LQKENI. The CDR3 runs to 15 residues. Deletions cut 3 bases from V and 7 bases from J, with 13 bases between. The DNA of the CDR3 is TGTGCCAGCTCACCCCCGGGACTGGGCAATTCACCCCTCCACTTT. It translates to CASSPPGLGNSPLHF.

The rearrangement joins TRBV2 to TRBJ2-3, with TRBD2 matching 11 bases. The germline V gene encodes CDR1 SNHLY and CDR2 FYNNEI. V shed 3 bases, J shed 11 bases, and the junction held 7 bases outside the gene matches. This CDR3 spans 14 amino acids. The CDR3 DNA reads TGTGCCAGCAGTGAGACTAGCGGGGTAAGGGGGCAGTATTTT. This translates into CASSETSGVRGQYF.

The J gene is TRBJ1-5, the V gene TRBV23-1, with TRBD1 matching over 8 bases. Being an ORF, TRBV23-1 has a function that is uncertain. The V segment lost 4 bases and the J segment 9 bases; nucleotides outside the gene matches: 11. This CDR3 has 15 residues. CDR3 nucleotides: TGCGCCAGCAGTCCCATTCCGGGACAGGTGATGCCCCAGCATTTT. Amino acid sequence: CASSPIPGQVMPQHF.

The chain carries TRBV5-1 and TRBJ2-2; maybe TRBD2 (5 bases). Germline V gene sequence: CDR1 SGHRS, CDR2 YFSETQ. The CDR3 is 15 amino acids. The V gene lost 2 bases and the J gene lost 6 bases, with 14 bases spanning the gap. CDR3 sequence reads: CASSFNSGSSGELFF. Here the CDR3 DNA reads TGCGCCAGCAGCTTTAACTCGGGGAGCTCCGGGGAGCTGTTTTTT.

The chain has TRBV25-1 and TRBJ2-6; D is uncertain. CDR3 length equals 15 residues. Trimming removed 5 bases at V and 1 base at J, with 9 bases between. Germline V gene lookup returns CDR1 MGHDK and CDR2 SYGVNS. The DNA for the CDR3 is TGTGCCAGCAGTCCCCGGGTATCTGGGGCCAACGTCCTGACTTTC. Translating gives CASSPRVSGANVLTF.

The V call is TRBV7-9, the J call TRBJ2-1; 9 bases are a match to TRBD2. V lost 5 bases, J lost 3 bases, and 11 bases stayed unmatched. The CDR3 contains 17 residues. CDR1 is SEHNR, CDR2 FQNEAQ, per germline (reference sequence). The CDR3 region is CASSPFTQREDYNEQFF. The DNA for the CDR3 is TGTGCCAGCAGCCCTTTTACCCAGCGGGAGGACTACAATGAGCAGTTCTTC.

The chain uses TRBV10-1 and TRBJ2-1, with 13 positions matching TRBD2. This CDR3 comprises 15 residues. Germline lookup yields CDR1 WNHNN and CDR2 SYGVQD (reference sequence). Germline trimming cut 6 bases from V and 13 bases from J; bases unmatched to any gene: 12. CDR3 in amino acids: CASSAPGTSGNPQFF. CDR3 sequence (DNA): TGCGCCAGCAGCGCCCCCGGGACTAGCGGGAACCCCCAGTTCTTC.